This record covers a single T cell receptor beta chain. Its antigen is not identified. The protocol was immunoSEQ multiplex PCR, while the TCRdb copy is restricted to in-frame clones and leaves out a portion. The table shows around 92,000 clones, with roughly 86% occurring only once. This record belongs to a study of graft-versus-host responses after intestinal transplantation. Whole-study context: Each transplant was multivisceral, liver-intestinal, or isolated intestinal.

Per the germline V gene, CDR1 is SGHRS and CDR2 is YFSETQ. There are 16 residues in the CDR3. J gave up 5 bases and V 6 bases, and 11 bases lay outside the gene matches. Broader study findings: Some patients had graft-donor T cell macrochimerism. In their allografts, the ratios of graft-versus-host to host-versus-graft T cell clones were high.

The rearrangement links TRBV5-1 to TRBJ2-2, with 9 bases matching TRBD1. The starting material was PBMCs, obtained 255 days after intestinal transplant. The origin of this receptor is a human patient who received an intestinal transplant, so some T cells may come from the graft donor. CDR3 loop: CASTSSWDRETGELFF. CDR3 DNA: TGCGCCAGCACCTCAAGCTGGGACAGGGAAACCGGGGAGCTGTTTTTT.